The rows below give T cell receptor beta chains drawn from one sample of a study of cytotoxic CD8 clonotypes in ibrutinib-treated CLL. The repertoire was sequenced with immunoSEQ multiplex PCR; TCRdb's copy has only in-frame clones and lacks some. This table has around 70,000 clones, 75% to 85% appearing once. Sequencing used PBMCs, obtained at disease progression, from a patient treated with ibrutinib. The origin of the receptors is a human donor with chronic lymphocytic leukemia. Both conserved end residues are part of each CDR3. The D gene is left open where the match is weak. Size values are once, few and many counts, or a class for expanded clones, and some rows have none.

abundance: -
j_gene: TRBJ2-3
d_gene: -
v_gene: TRBV6-5
CDR3aa: CASSQGQLDTQYF
CDR3nt: TGTGCCAGCAGCCAAGGACAGTTAGATACGCAGTATTTT

abundance: -
j_gene: TRBJ2-1
d_gene: TRBD1
v_gene: TRBV5-8
CDR3aa: CASRRGTGSNEQFF
CDR3nt: TGTGCCAGCAGACGAGGGACAGGGTCCAATGAGCAGTTCTTC

abundance: -
j_gene: TRBJ2-2
d_gene: -
v_gene: TRBV5-1
CDR3aa: CASRGTSNTGELFF
CDR3nt: TGCGCCAGCAGAGGGACCTCAAACACCGGGGAGCTGTTTTTT

abundance: -
j_gene: TRBJ1-1
d_gene: TRBD1
v_gene: TRBV5-1
CDR3aa: CASSVQGGQGLTEAFF
CDR3nt: TGCGCCAGCAGCGTACAAGGGGGACAGGGGCTCACTGAAGCTTTCTTT

abundance: -
j_gene: TRBJ2-5
d_gene: TRBD2
v_gene: TRBV5-4
CDR3aa: CASSLPSSGSRETQYF
CDR3nt: TGTGCCAGCAGCCTGCCCTCCAGCGGGAGCAGAGAGACCCAGTACTTC

abundance: -
j_gene: TRBJ1-4
d_gene: -
v_gene: TRBV5-1
CDR3aa: CASSLMVREEKLFF
CDR3nt: TGCGCCAGCAGCTTGATGGTCAGGGAGGAAAAACTGTTTTTT

abundance: few
j_gene: TRBJ2-7
d_gene: TRBD1
v_gene: TRBV18
CDR3aa: CASSPRTGGGHEQYF
CDR3nt: TGTGCCAGCTCACCACGGACAGGGGGCGGCCACGAGCAGTACTTC

abundance: -
j_gene: TRBJ2-5
d_gene: TRBD2
v_gene: TRBV5-1
CDR3aa: CASSPEGLAKNF
CDR3nt: TGCGCCAGCAGCCCGGAGGGACTAGCGAAGAACTTC

abundance: -
j_gene: TRBJ2-6
d_gene: -
v_gene: TRBV5-1
CDR3aa: CASSFGQTSGANVLTF
CDR3nt: TGCGCCAGCAGTTTTGGACAGACCTCTGGGGCCAACGTCCTGACTTTC

abundance: -
j_gene: TRBJ2-3
d_gene: TRBD2
v_gene: TRBV10-1
CDR3aa: CASREQTSSDTQYF
CDR3nt: TGCGCCAGCAGGGAACAGACTAGCTCGGATACGCAGTATTTT

abundance: -
j_gene: TRBJ1-1
d_gene: -
v_gene: TRBV28
CDR3aa: CASSLYDRGEAFF
CDR3nt: TGTGCCAGCAGCCTATATGATAGGGGCGAAGCTTTCTTT

abundance: -
j_gene: TRBJ1-4
d_gene: -
v_gene: TRBV28
CDR3aa: CASSTGNEKLFF
CDR3nt: TGTGCCAGCTCAACAGGGAACGAAAAACTGTTTTTT

abundance: once
j_gene: TRBJ1-5
d_gene: -
v_gene: TRBV30
CDR3aa: CAWDAQGGQPQHF
CDR3nt: TGTGCCTGGGACGCCCAAGGGGGACAGCCCCAGCATTTT

abundance: -
j_gene: TRBJ2-7
d_gene: -
v_gene: TRBV6-1
CDR3aa: CASSLGRSYEQYF
CDR3nt: TGTGCCAGCAGTTTGGGCAGGTCCTACGAGCAGTACTTC

abundance: -
j_gene: TRBJ2-1
d_gene: -
v_gene: TRBV25-1
CDR3aa: CASRLSFSEQFF
CDR3nt: TGTGCCAGCAGGCTCTCCTTCAGTGAGCAGTTCTTC

abundance: -
j_gene: TRBJ1-1
d_gene: -
v_gene: TRBV19
CDR3aa: CASSIAWGNTEAFF
CDR3nt: TGTGCCAGTAGTATAGCTTGGGGAAACACTGAAGCTTTCTTT

abundance: few
j_gene: TRBJ1-2
d_gene: -
v_gene: TRBV27
CDR3aa: CASSNAHGLYGYTF
CDR3nt: TGTGCCAGCAGTAACGCCCATGGCCTTTATGGCTACACCTTC

abundance: -
j_gene: TRBJ1-3
d_gene: TRBD1
v_gene: TRBV12-5
CDR3aa: CASGLPGGTSGNTIYF
CDR3nt: TGTGCTAGTGGTCTACCAGGGGGGACATCTGGAAACACCATATATTTT

abundance: -
j_gene: TRBJ1-4
d_gene: TRBD1
v_gene: TRBV5-4
CDR3aa: CASSPGGTTNEKLFF
CDR3nt: TGTGCCAGCAGCCCAGGGGGCACAACTAATGAAAAACTGTTTTTT

abundance: once
j_gene: TRBJ1-6
d_gene: -
v_gene: TRBV27
CDR3aa: CASTLGNSPLHF
CDR3nt: TGTGCCAGCACCCTTGGCAATTCACCCCTCCACTTT

abundance: -
j_gene: TRBJ2-1
d_gene: TRBD2
v_gene: TRBV14
CDR3aa: CASRASGTYNEQFF
CDR3nt: TGTGCCAGCAGGGCTAGCGGCACCTACAATGAGCAGTTCTTC

abundance: -
j_gene: TRBJ2-7
d_gene: -
v_gene: TRBV2
CDR3aa: CASRESTGRRNEQYF
CDR3nt: TGTGCCAGCAGGGAATCGACAGGACGGCGGAACGAGCAGTACTTC

abundance: once
j_gene: TRBJ2-3
d_gene: TRBD2
v_gene: TRBV18
CDR3aa: CASSPGLAGVSLPDTQYF
CDR3nt: TGTGCCAGCTCACCAGGGCTAGCGGGAGTATCACTACCAGATACGCAGTATTTT

abundance: few
j_gene: TRBJ2-7
d_gene: TRBD2
v_gene: TRBV2
CDR3aa: CASSVLAGGNEQYF
CDR3nt: TGTGCCAGCAGTGTTCTAGCGGGAGGGAACGAGCAGTACTTC

abundance: -
j_gene: TRBJ1-3
d_gene: -
v_gene: TRBV11-2
CDR3aa: CASSLGRGRRRGNTIYF
CDR3nt: TGTGCCAGCAGCTTAGGCCGCGGGAGACGAAGAGGAAACACCATATATTTT

abundance: -
j_gene: TRBJ2-2
d_gene: TRBD2
v_gene: TRBV12-5
CDR3aa: CASGFPTGTSGRPRGTGELFF
CDR3nt: TGTGCTAGTGGTTTCCCTACCGGGACTAGCGGGAGACCCCGAGGCACCGGGGAGCTGTTTTTT

abundance: -
j_gene: TRBJ1-5
d_gene: -
v_gene: TRBV7-2
CDR3aa: CASSPGDIHQPQHF
CDR3nt: TGTGCCAGCAGCCCGGGGGACATCCATCAGCCCCAGCATTTT

abundance: -
j_gene: TRBJ2-7
d_gene: -
v_gene: TRBV7-6
CDR3aa: CASSLAVAQSSYEQYF
CDR3nt: TGTGCCAGCAGCTTAGCCGTAGCGCAGAGCTCCTACGAGCAGTACTTC